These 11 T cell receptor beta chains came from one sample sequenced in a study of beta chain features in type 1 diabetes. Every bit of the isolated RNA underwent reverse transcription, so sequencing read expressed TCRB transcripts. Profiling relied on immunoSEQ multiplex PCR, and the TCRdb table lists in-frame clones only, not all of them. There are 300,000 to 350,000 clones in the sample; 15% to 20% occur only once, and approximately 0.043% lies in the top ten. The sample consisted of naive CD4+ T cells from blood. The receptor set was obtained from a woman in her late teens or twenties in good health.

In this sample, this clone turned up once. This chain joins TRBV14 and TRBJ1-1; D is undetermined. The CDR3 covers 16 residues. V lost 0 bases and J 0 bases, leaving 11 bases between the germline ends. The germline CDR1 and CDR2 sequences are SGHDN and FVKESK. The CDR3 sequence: CASSQDPAGMNTEAFF. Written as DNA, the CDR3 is TGTGCCAGCAGCCAAGACCCGGCGGGTATGAACACTGAAGCTTTCTTT.

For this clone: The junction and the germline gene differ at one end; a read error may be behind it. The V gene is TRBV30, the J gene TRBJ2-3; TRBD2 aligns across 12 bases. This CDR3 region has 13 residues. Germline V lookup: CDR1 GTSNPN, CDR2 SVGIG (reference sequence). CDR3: CAWSGLAGDPQYF. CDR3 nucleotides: TGTGCCTGGAGTGGACTAGCGGGAGATCCGCAGTATTTT.

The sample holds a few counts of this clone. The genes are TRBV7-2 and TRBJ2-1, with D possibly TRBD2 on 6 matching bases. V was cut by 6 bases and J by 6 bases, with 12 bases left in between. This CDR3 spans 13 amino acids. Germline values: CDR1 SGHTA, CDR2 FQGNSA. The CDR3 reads CASRLSGSNEQFF. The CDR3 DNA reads TGTGCCAGCAGGTTGAGCGGGTCCAATGAGCAGTTCTTC.

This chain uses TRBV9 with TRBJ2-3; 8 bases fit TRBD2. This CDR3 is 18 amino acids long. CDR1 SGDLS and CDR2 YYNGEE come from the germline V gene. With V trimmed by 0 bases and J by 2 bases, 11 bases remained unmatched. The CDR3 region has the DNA TGTGCCAGCAGCGTAGGGGCGGGGGGTCATCTTAACACAGATACGCAGTATTTT. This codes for CASSVGAGGHLNTDTQYF. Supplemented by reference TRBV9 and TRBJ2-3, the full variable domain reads DSGVTQTPKHLITATGQRVTLRCSPRSGDLSVYWYQQSLDQGLQFLIQYYNGEERAKGNILERFSAQQFPDLHSELNLSSLELGDSALYFCASSVGAGGHLNTDTQYFGPGTRLTVL.

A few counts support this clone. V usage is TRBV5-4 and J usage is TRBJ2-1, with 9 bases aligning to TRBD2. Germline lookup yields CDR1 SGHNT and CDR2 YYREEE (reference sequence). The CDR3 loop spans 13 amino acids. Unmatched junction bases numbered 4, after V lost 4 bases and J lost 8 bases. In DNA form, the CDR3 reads TGTGCCAGCAGCCAGGGACTAGCTGATGAGCAGTTCTTC. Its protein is CASSQGLADEQFF.

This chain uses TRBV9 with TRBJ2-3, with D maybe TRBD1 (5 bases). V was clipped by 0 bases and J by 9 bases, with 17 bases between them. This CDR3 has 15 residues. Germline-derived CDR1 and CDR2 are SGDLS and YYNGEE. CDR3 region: CASSVEGRESRTQYF. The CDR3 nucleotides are TGTGCCAGCAGCGTAGAGGGCAGGGAATCGAGGACGCAGTATTTT.

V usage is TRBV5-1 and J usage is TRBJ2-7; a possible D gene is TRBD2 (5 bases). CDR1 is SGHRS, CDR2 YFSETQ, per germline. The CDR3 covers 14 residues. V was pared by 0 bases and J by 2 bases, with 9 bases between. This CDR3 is CASSLGSGTYEQYF. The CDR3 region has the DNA TGCGCCAGCAGCTTGGGCTCGGGAACCTACGAGCAGTACTTC.

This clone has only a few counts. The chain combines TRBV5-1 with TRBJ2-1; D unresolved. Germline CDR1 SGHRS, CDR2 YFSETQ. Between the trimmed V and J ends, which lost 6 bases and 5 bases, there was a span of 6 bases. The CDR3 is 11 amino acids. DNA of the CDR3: TGCGCCAGCATGGCAGACAATGAGCAGTTCTTC. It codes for CASMADNEQFF. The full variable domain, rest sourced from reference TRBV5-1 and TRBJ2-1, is KAGVTQTPRYLIKTRGQQVTLSCSPISGHRSVSWYQQTPGQGLQFLFEYFSETQRNKGNFPGRFSGRQFSNSRSEMNVSTLELGDSALYLCASMADNEQFFGPGTRLTVL.

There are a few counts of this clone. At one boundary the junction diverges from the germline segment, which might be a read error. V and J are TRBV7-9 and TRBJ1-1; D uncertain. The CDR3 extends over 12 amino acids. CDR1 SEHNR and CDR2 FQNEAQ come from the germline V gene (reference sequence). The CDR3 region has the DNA TGTGCCAGCAGTTTAGTAGACACTGAAGCTTTCTTT. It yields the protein CASSLVDTEAFF.

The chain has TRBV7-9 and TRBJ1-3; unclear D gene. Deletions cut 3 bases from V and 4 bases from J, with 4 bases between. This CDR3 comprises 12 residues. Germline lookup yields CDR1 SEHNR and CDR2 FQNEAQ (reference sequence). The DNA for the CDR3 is TGTGCCAGCAGCTTGACAGGAAACACCATATATTTT. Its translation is CASSLTGNTIYF.

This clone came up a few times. CDR3 loop: CASSVDSDEQYF. The CDR3 DNA reads as TGTGCCAGCAGCGTCGATTCGGACGAGCAGTACTTC. The J gene is TRBJ2-7, the V gene TRBV9; no reliable D call. The CDR3 is 12 amino acids. Between the trimmed V and J ends, which lost 2 bases and 5 bases, there was a span of 8 bases. The germline V gene has CDR1 SGDLS and CDR2 YYNGEE.